These 24 T cell receptor beta chains share one sample of origin, sequenced in a study of cytomegalovirus exposure and HLA in healthy donors. Vbeta (60) and Jbeta (13) primers were used in the PCR. Data came from immunoSEQ multiplex PCR; TCRdb stores just in-frame clones and leaves some out. This table has approximately 92,000 clones, around four fifths appearing once. Specimen: PBMCs. The receptors were gathered from a man over 45 in good health and CMV-seropositive.

The J gene is TRBJ2-7, the V gene TRBV2; 7 bases are a match to TRBD1. This CDR3 comprises 15 residues. Germline loops: CDR1 SNHLY, CDR2 FYNNEI. Germline trimming cut 8 bases from V and 4 bases from J; bases unmatched to any gene: 14. The CDR3 loop is CASSEGAGPKYEQYF. The CDR3 bases are TGTGCCAGCTCCGAGGGGGCGGGCCCCAAATACGAGCAGTACTTC.

The chain joins TRBV7-2 to TRBJ2-3; 7 nucleotides line up with TRBD2. V trimming: 6 bases; J trimming: 5 bases; junction bases outside the gene matches: 8. The germline CDR1 and CDR2 sequences are SGHTA and FQGNSA. The CDR3 is 14 residues long. The CDR3 reads CASRPGTTQDTQYF. The CDR3 region has the DNA TGTGCCAGCAGGCCAGGGACTACCCAAGATACGCAGTATTTT.

V gene TRBV5-8 combines with J gene TRBJ2-5, with TRBD2 matching over 8 bases. Per the germline V gene, CDR1 is SGHTS and CDR2 is YDEGEE. Losses at the gene ends were 0 bases for V and 4 bases for J; bases not matched to a gene: 8. The CDR3 is 16 amino acids. The CDR3 sequence is CASSLGSGGAAETQYF. DNA of the CDR3: TGTGCCAGCAGCTTGGGGTCCGGGGGGGCCGCAGAGACCCAGTACTTC.

J is TRBJ2-4 and V is TRBV7-2; possible D gene TRBD1, 6 bases. The V end lost 0 bases, the J end lost 7 bases, and 13 bases lay between the germline ends. The CDR3 is 15 residues long. Germline V gene data show CDR1 as SGHTA and CDR2 as FQGNSA. CDR3 DNA sequence: TGTGCCAGCAGCTTAGCGTGGTCAGGGGCGAACATTCAGTACTTC. It encodes CASSLAWSGANIQYF.

The V call is TRBV4-1, the J call TRBJ1-4; TRBD1 agrees at 10 bases. J lost 8 bases, V lost 0 bases, and 3 bases had no gene match. From germline, CDR1 is MGHRA and CDR2 YSYEKL. CDR3 length: 15 amino acids. CDR3 sequence (DNA): TGCGCCAGCAGCCAAGAGGACAGGGGGGGGGAAAAACTGTTTTTT. Translated: CASSQEDRGGEKLFF.

The rearrangement links TRBV10-3 to TRBJ1-3; no firm D call. Germline lookup yields CDR1 ENHRY and CDR2 SYGVKD. CDR3 length equals 13 residues. V lost 6 bases, J lost 1 base, and 7 bases lay in between. CDR3 loop: CAISGSSGNTIYF. CDR3 nucleotide sequence: TGTGCCATCAGCGGGAGTTCTGGAAACACCATATATTTT.

CDR3 sequence reads: CASSMSQGATGELFF. The CDR3 DNA follows: TGTGCCAGCAGCATGTCGCAGGGGGCGACCGGGGAGCTGTTTTTT. The gene calls are TRBV7-2 and TRBJ2-2; 8 nucleotides match TRBD1. Trimming at V came to 5 bases and at J to 5 bases, leaving 7 bases not matched to a gene. The CDR3 is 15 amino acids. Germline V gene data show CDR1 as SGHTA and CDR2 as FQGNSA.

DNA of the CDR3: TGTGCCAGCGGGGCCCTAGGGGAAAAACTGTTTTTT. Protein: CASGALGEKLFF. The chain is built from TRBV28 and TRBJ1-4, with TRBD1 as a possible D gene (5 bases). The CDR3 totals 12 residues. V lost 8 bases and J lost 8, with 12 bases in between. CDR1 is MDHEN and CDR2 is SYDVKM in the germline V gene.

This clone was found once. This chain connects TRBV28 to TRBJ1-5, with D tentatively TRBD1 (5 bases). CDR1 and CDR2 (germline): MDHEN, SYDVKM. The CDR3 has 14 residues. V lost 2 bases and J 6 bases, leaving 11 bases between the germline ends. The CDR3 here is CASSLDRGSQPQHF. The CDR3 region has the DNA TGTGCCAGCAGTTTAGATCGGGGGAGTCAGCCCCAGCATTTT.

The chain has TRBV5-1 and TRBJ2-1; 7 bases match TRBD2. The CDR3 is 17 amino acids. V lost 4 bases, J lost 3 bases, and 13 bases stayed unmatched. Germline-derived CDR1 and CDR2 are SGHRS and YFSETQ. The CDR3 DNA follows: TGCGCCAGCAGCGCACGCTATTTAGCGGGCTTCTACAATGAGCAGTTCTTC. The encoded protein is CASSARYLAGFYNEQFF. Supplemented by reference TRBV5-1 and TRBJ2-1, the full variable domain reads KAGVTQTPRYLIKTRGQQVTLSCSPISGHRSVSWYQQTPGQGLQFLFEYFSETQRNKGNFPGRFSGRQFSNSRSEMNVSTLELGDSALYLCASSARYLAGFYNEQFFGPGTRLTVL.

V and J are TRBV7-2 and TRBJ2-7; 12 bases line up with TRBD2. CDR3 size: 18 residues. Germline V gene sequence: CDR1 SGHTA, CDR2 FQGNSA. The trim removed 2 bases at V and 4 bases at J, leaving 12 bases unmatched. The chain's CDR3 is CASSLSWLAGGSLYEQYF. In nucleotides, the CDR3 is TGTGCCAGCAGCTTAAGTTGGCTAGCGGGGGGGAGCCTATACGAGCAGTACTTC.

The chain is built from TRBV19 and TRBJ2-1; weak D call: TRBD2 (5 bases). CDR1 is LNHDA and CDR2 is SQIVND in the germline V gene (reference sequence). V lost 3 bases and J lost 0, with 12 bases in between. The CDR3 has 16 residues. The CDR3: CASSMGGLTSYNEQFF. CDR3 DNA: TGTGCCAGTAGTATGGGCGGACTCACCTCCTACAATGAGCAGTTCTTC.

V and J are TRBV2 and TRBJ2-2, with 7 positions matching TRBD1. Germline CDR1 reads SNHLY; CDR2 reads FYNNEI. CDR3 length: 14 residues. J lost 5 bases, V lost 4 bases, and 4 bases had no gene match. The CDR3 sequence is CASSGQGGTGELFF. CDR3 DNA sequence: TGTGCCAGCAGTGGACAGGGTGGGACCGGGGAGCTGTTTTTT.

The chain couples TRBV2 to TRBJ2-7; D not resolved. The CDR3 has 13 amino acids. In germline, CDR1 is SNHLY, CDR2 FYNNEI. The ends were cut back, 9 bases at V and 4 bases at J, with 16 bases in the middle. This CDR3 reads CARQPLGPYEQYF. The CDR3, as DNA: TGTGCCAGACAACCGCTGGGCCCATACGAGCAGTACTTC.

As concerns this clone: The junction differs from germline at one of its ends, possibly a read error. This sequence joins TRBV6-1 and TRBJ1-5; TRBD1 matches 7 bases. The CDR3 is 14 amino acids. Germline V CDR1 and CDR2: MNHNS, SASEGT. In DNA, the CDR3 is TGTGCCAGCAGTGACGGACAGGTTGGGCAGCCCCAGAATTTT. Protein: CASSDGQVGQPQNF.

This clone was observed a single time. The J gene is TRBJ2-5, the V gene TRBV5-1, with 7 bases lining up with TRBD2. CDR3 length equals 14 residues. V was clipped by 3 bases and J by 5 bases; unmatched bases: 7. Germline CDR1 and CDR2: SGHRS and YFSETQ. CDR3 loop: CASSSTSMLETQYF. CDR3 coding DNA: TGCGCCAGCAGCTCGACTAGCATGCTGGAGACCCAGTACTTC.

The rearrangement joins TRBV27 to TRBJ1-1, with D tentatively TRBD1 (5 bases). Germline assignment: CDR1 MNHEY and CDR2 SMNVEV (reference sequence). This CDR3 is built from 14 residues. Deletions cut 6 bases from V and 2 bases from J, with 13 bases between. The CDR3 loop reads CASRSPGGNTEAFF. Written as DNA, the CDR3 is TGTGCCAGCAGATCCCCGGGGGGAAACACTGAAGCTTTCTTT.

This sequence joins TRBV18 and TRBJ1-2; 10 bases fit TRBD1. This CDR3 is built from 16 residues. V trimming: 3 bases; J trimming: 3 bases; junction bases outside the gene matches: 7. Looked up from germline, CDR1 is KGHSH and CDR2 is LQKENI. CDR3 in DNA: TGTGCCAGCTCACCGTCGGGACAGGGGACTCACTATGGCTACACCTTC. It is translated as CASSPSGQGTHYGYTF.

The chain combines TRBV5-1 with TRBJ1-2, with 7 positions matching TRBD1. V was pared by 4 bases and J by 8 bases, with 11 bases of the junction left unmatched. The CDR3 has 14 amino acids. Germline CDR1 and CDR2: SGHRS and YFSETQ. CDR3 region: CASSQRQGSGGYTF. The DNA for the CDR3 is TGCGCCAGCAGCCAAAGACAGGGAAGTGGCGGCTACACCTTC.

The V gene is TRBV7-3, the J gene TRBJ2-7; D is possibly TRBD2 (5 bases). The CDR3 runs 13 residues. Looked up from germline, CDR1 is SGHTA and CDR2 is FQGTGA. Trimming shortened V by 5 bases and J by 6 bases, and 14 bases separated the two germline ends. The CDR3 DNA follows: TGTGCCAGCAGCCCTCGGCTAGCAGGCGAGCAGTACTTC. Protein: CASSPRLAGEQYF.

The J gene is TRBJ1-4, the V gene TRBV7-2, with a weak D call TRBD1 (6 bases). This CDR3 contains 14 residues. Germline V gives CDR1 SGHTA, CDR2 FQGNSA. Trimming took off 2 bases at V and 7 bases at J, with 11 bases between the two ends. CDR3 amino acids: CASSLNQGSEKLFF. In DNA, the CDR3 is TGTGCCAGCAGCTTAAACCAGGGGTCTGAAAAACTGTTTTTT. The complete variable domain, with remaining parts taken from reference TRBV7-2 and TRBJ1-4, reads GAGVSQSPSNKVTEKGKDVELRCDPISGHTALYWYRQSLGQGLEFLIYFQGNSAPDKSGLPSDRFSAERTGGSVSTLTIQRTQQEDSAVYLCASSLNQGSEKLFFGSGTQLSVL.

This sequence joins TRBV7-2 and TRBJ1-6, with D possibly being TRBD1 (6 bases). V lost 4 bases, J lost 8 bases, and 12 bases lay in between. The CDR3 is 14 amino acids. The germline gives CDR1 SGHTA, CDR2 FQGNSA. CDR3 in DNA: TGTGCCAGCAGCTCGGTTGGGGGCGATTCACCCCTCCACTTT. Its protein is CASSSVGGDSPLHF.

This sequence joins TRBV9 and TRBJ1-1, with D hard to call. This CDR3 contains 18 residues. Germline V CDR1 and CDR2: SGDLS, YYNGEE. Trimming cost V 6 bases and J 1 base, with 25 bases left between them. CDR3 protein: CASTKTTGALSSNTEAFF. As DNA, the CDR3 is TGTGCCAGCACCAAGACTACCGGAGCCCTATCCTCGAACACTGAAGCTTTCTTT.

V and J are TRBV5-6 and TRBJ1-2, with 9 bases identical to TRBD1. The J segment lost 7 bases and the V segment lost 4 bases, leaving 11 bases of the junction unmatched. This CDR3 is built from 15 residues. Germline values: CDR1 SGHDT, CDR2 YYEEEE. CDR3 loop: CASSRKGQGRGGYTF. DNA for the CDR3: TGTGCCAGCAGCCGGAAGGGACAGGGTAGAGGTGGCTACACCTTC.